These T cell receptor beta chains were read from a single sample in a study of radiation and T cells in renal cell carcinoma. Using immunoSEQ multiplex PCR, the repertoire was profiled, and TCRdb retains in-frame clones only, with some absent. The sample contains 100,000 or so clones, roughly 90% of which appear only once. Sequencing was performed on blood, taken from a patient whose treatment included radiotherapy and nephrectomy. The receptors stem from a man over 45 with renal cell carcinoma. The CDR3 runs from the conserved cysteine through the conserved F or W. D genes are given only for firm matches. The size entry is marked missing in some rows and otherwise reads once, few, many or a size class.

d_call: TRBD1; clone_size: -; j_call: TRBJ1-1; v_call: TRBV30; cdr3_aa: CAWTRTGAGTEAFF; cdr3_nt: TGTGCCTGGACAAGGACAGGGGCGGGCACTGAAGCTTTCTTT
d_call: -; clone_size: -; j_call: TRBJ1-2; v_call: TRBV7-9; cdr3_aa: CASSLLDQGNYGYTF; cdr3_nt: TGTGCCAGCAGCTTACTTGACCAGGGCAACTATGGCTACACCTTC
d_call: -; clone_size: -; j_call: TRBJ2-7; v_call: TRBV7-9; cdr3_aa: CASELMGGSTYEQYF; cdr3_nt: TGTGCCAGCGAGCTTATGGGCGGCTCCACCTACGAGCAGTACTTC
d_call: -; clone_size: -; j_call: TRBJ2-3; v_call: TRBV27; cdr3_aa: CASSGQYTQYF; cdr3_nt: TGTGCCAGCAGTGGACAGTATACGCAGTATTTT
d_call: -; clone_size: -; j_call: TRBJ2-5; v_call: TRBV18; cdr3_aa: CASSPRGSQETQYF; cdr3_nt: TGTGCCAGCTCCCCAAGGGGCAGCCAAGAGACCCAGTACTTC
d_call: -; clone_size: -; j_call: TRBJ2-1; v_call: TRBV19; cdr3_aa: CASSIYNEQFF; cdr3_nt: TGTGCCAGTAGTATATACAATGAGCAGTTCTTC
d_call: TRBD2; clone_size: -; j_call: TRBJ2-5; v_call: TRBV11-2; cdr3_aa: CASSFQAGEVETQYF; cdr3_nt: TGTGCCAGCAGCTTTCAAGCGGGAGAAGTAGAGACCCAGTACTTC
d_call: TRBD1; clone_size: -; j_call: TRBJ1-2; v_call: TRBV18; cdr3_aa: CASSSIQGQRGYTF; cdr3_nt: TGTGCCAGCTCATCGATACAGGGGCAGCGGGGCTACACCTTC
d_call: -; clone_size: -; j_call: TRBJ2-3; v_call: TRBV6-5; cdr3_aa: CASSYDSTSTDTQYF; cdr3_nt: TGTGCCAGCAGTTACGACTCGACTAGCACAGATACGCAGTATTTT
d_call: -; clone_size: -; j_call: TRBJ2-7; v_call: TRBV7-9; cdr3_aa: CASSALAATYEQYF; cdr3_nt: TGTGCCAGCAGCGCACTAGCAGCCACGTACGAGCAGTACTTC
d_call: -; clone_size: -; j_call: TRBJ2-1; v_call: TRBV11-2; cdr3_aa: CASSPQLSADNEQFF; cdr3_nt: TGTGCCAGCAGCCCACAGTTATCAGCGGACAATGAGCAGTTCTTC
d_call: TRBD1; clone_size: -; j_call: TRBJ1-5; v_call: TRBV29-1; cdr3_aa: CSVRQGTDQPQHF; cdr3_nt: TGCAGCGTGCGACAGGGGACCGATCAGCCCCAGCATTTT
d_call: TRBD2; clone_size: -; j_call: TRBJ2-5; v_call: TRBV10-2; cdr3_aa: CASRPGGVETQYF; cdr3_nt: TGCGCCAGCAGACCCGGGGGGGTGGAGACCCAGTACTTC
d_call: -; clone_size: -; j_call: TRBJ1-1; v_call: TRBV4-1; cdr3_aa: CASSGVAAGNTEAFF; cdr3_nt: TGCGCCAGCAGCGGGGTTGCAGCGGGGAACACTGAAGCTTTCTTT
d_call: TRBD2; clone_size: once; j_call: TRBJ2-1; v_call: TRBV30; cdr3_aa: CAWSIPSGRGNEQFF; cdr3_nt: TGTGCCTGGAGTATCCCTAGCGGGAGAGGCAATGAGCAGTTCTTC
d_call: TRBD1; clone_size: -; j_call: TRBJ1-2; v_call: TRBV27; cdr3_aa: CASSRQTGGYGYTF; cdr3_nt: TGTGCCAGCAGTAGGCAAACAGGGGGATATGGCTACACCTTC
d_call: -; clone_size: -; j_call: TRBJ1-1; v_call: TRBV28; cdr3_aa: CASSLAGNTEAFF; cdr3_nt: TGTGCCAGCAGTTTAGCAGGAAACACTGAAGCTTTCTTT
d_call: -; clone_size: -; j_call: TRBJ2-5; v_call: TRBV5-4; cdr3_aa: CASSYSLETQYF; cdr3_nt: TGTGCCAGCAGCTATAGTTTGGAGACCCAGTACTTC
d_call: -; clone_size: -; j_call: TRBJ2-7; v_call: TRBV5-8; cdr3_aa: CASSPNRASFNYEQYF; cdr3_nt: TGTGCCAGCAGCCCCAACAGAGCTAGTTTCAACTACGAGCAGTACTTC
d_call: -; clone_size: -; j_call: TRBJ2-2; v_call: TRBV6-4; cdr3_aa: CARHHWATHTGELFF; cdr3_nt: TGTGCCAGGCACCACTGGGCGACCCACACCGGGGAGCTGTTTTTT
d_call: -; clone_size: -; j_call: TRBJ2-5; v_call: TRBV30; cdr3_aa: CAWIPKAGETQYF; cdr3_nt: TGTGCCTGGATCCCCAAGGCTGGGGAGACCCAGTACTTC
d_call: -; clone_size: -; j_call: TRBJ1-5; v_call: TRBV27; cdr3_aa: CASSLSSGFNQPQHF; cdr3_nt: TGTGCCAGCAGTTTGAGCTCAGGGTTTAATCAGCCCCAGCATTTT
d_call: -; clone_size: once; j_call: TRBJ2-3; v_call: TRBV12-5; cdr3_aa: CASGLVGDTQYF; cdr3_nt: TGTGCTAGTGGTTTGGTTGGAGATACGCAGTATTTT
d_call: -; clone_size: -; j_call: TRBJ2-1; v_call: TRBV7-2; cdr3_aa: CASSLGPGQGEQFF; cdr3_nt: TGTGCCAGCAGCTTAGGTCCAGGGCAGGGTGAGCAGTTCTTC
d_call: -; clone_size: -; j_call: TRBJ2-1; v_call: TRBV6-5; cdr3_aa: CASSYGLVPSYNEQFF; cdr3_nt: TGTGCCAGCAGTTACGGTCTGGTGCCCTCCTACAATGAGCAGTTCTTC
d_call: -; clone_size: -; j_call: TRBJ1-1; v_call: TRBV7-3; cdr3_aa: CASSFVTGRGYTEAFF; cdr3_nt: TGTGCCAGCAGCTTTGTCACAGGGCGGGGGTACACTGAAGCTTTCTTT
d_call: TRBD2; clone_size: -; j_call: TRBJ2-7; v_call: TRBV7-9; cdr3_aa: CASSFIGGRGVPYEQYF; cdr3_nt: TGTGCCAGCAGCTTTATAGGCGGGAGGGGAGTACCCTACGAGCAGTACTTC
d_call: -; clone_size: -; j_call: TRBJ1-1; v_call: TRBV27; cdr3_aa: CASSPSPDRIYTEAFF; cdr3_nt: TGTGCCAGCAGTCCCTCACCGGACAGAATCTACACTGAAGCTTTCTTT
d_call: TRBD2; clone_size: -; j_call: TRBJ2-1; v_call: TRBV7-2; cdr3_aa: CASSIGTSGFGIF; cdr3_nt: TGTGCCAGCAGCATCGGGACTAGCGGGTTCGGAATCTTC